This paragraph covers one TCR beta chain sequence. The antigen is not known. Healthy individuals who donated bone marrow served as the donors. This specimen comes from a study of cytomegalovirus exposure and HLA in healthy donors. V lost 6 bases, J lost 4 bases, and 8 bases stayed unmatched. CDR3 length: 14 residues. CDR1 is SGHTA and CDR2 is FQGNSA in the germline V gene. Primers for the PCR totalled 60 Vbeta and 13 Jbeta. Generated by immunoSEQ multiplex PCR, the TCRdb table keeps only in-frame clones and is missing some. The data show 150,000 to 200,000 clones, 82% seen once. Findings of the study overall: A later analysis appeared to link common viral pathogens to several of the most significant clusters.

This receptor was obtained from a woman between 50 and 59 years old in good health and CMV-seronegative. Sequenced material: PBMCs. The rearrangement uses TRBV7-2 and TRBJ1-1, with 7 nucleotides matching TRBD1. CDR3: CASRWDRQPTEAFF. Here the CDR3 DNA reads TGTGCCAGCAGGTGGGACAGACAACCCACTGAAGCTTTCTTT.